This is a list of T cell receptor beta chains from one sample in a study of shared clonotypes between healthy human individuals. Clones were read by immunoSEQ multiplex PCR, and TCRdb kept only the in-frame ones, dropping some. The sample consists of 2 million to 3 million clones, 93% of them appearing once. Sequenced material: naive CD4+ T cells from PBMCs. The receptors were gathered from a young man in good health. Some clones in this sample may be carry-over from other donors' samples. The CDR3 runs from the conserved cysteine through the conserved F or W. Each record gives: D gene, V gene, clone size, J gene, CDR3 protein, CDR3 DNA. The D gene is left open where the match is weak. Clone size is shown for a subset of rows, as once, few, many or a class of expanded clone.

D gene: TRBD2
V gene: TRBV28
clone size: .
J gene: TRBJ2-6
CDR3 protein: CASSPSGRNSGANVLTF
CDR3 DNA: TGTGCCAGCAGCCCTAGCGGGAGGAATTCTGGGGCCAACGTCCTGACTTTC

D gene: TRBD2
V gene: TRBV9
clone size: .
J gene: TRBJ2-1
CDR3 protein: CASSSGTHNEQFF
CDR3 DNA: TGTGCCAGCTCTAGCGGGACTCACAATGAGCAGTTCTTC

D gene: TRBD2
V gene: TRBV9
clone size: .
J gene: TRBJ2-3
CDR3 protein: CASSLGLAATDTQYF
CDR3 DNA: TGTGCCAGCAGCCTGGGACTAGCGGCCACAGATACGCAGTATTTT

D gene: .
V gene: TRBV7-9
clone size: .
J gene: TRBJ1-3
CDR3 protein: CASSLASGSGNTIYF
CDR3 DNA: TGTGCCAGCAGCTTAGCCTCAGGGTCTGGAAACACCATATATTTT

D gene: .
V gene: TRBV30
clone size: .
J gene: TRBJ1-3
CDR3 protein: CAWSPPGGPGNTIYF
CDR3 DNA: TGTGCCTGGAGTCCCCCGGGCGGCCCTGGAAACACCATATATTTT

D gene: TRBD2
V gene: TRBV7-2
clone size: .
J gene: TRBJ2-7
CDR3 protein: CASSLDPGGSYEQYF
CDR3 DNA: TGTGCCAGCAGCTTAGATCCGGGGGGCTCCTACGAGCAGTACTTC

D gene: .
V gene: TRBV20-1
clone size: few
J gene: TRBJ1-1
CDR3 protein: CSAQPDTEAFF
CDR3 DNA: TGCAGTGCCCAGCCCGACACTGAAGCTTTCTTT

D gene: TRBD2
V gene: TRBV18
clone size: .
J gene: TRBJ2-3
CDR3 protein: CASSPTGTSASTDTQYF
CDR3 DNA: TGTGCCAGCTCACCAACCGGGACTAGCGCCAGCACAGATACGCAGTATTTT

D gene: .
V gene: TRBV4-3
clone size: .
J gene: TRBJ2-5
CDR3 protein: CASSHRGGSKTQYF
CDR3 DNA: TGCGCCAGCAGCCACAGAGGCGGGTCCAAGACCCAGTACTTC

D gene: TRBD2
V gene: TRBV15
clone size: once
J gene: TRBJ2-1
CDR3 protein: CATSGRSGSGDEQFF
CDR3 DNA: TGTGCCACCAGCGGGAGGAGCGGGAGTGGGGATGAGCAGTTCTTC

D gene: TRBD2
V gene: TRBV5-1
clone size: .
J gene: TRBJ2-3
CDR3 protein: CASSLPLAESTDTQYF
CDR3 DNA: TGCGCCAGCAGCCTGCCCCTAGCGGAGAGCACAGATACGCAGTATTTT

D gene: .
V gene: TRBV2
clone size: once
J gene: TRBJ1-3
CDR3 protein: CASSEGEGFGNTIYF
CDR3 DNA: TGTGCCAGCAGTGAAGGGGAGGGCTTTGGAAACACCATATATTTT